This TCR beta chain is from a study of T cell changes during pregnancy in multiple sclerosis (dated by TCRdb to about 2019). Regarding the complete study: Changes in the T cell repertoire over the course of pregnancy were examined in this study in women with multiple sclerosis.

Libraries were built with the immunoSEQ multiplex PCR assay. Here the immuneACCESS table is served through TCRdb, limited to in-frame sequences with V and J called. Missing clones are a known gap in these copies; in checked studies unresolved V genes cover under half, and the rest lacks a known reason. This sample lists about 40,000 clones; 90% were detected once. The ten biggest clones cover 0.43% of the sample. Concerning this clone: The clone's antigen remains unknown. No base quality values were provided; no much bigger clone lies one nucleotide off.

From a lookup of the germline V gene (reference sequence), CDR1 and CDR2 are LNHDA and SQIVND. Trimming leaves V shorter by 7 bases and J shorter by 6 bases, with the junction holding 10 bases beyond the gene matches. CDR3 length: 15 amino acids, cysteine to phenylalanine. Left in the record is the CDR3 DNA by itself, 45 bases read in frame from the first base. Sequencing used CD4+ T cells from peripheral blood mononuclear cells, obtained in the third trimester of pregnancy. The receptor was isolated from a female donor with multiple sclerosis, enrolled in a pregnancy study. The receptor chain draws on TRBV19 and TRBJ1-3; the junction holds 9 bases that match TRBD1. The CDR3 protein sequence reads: CASTNTGTGKNTIYF. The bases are TGTGCCAGTACCAATACCGGGACAGGGAAAAACACCATATATTTT.